Following are 22 T cell receptor beta chains from one sample sequenced in a study of T cell repertoires in cytomegalovirus infection. For these TCRs, the target antigens are not known. TCRdb reanalysed the reads using MiXCR and keeps one entry per CDR3 protein. The table has roughly 220,000 distinct CDR3 sequences, 38% seen once; the top ten hold around 60%. Material: CD8+ T cells from cultured PBMCs, obtained from culture after CMV antigen stimulation. These receptors all come from a human donor in good health (CMV status not recorded). Some clones in this sample may be carry-over from other donors' samples.

There are a few counts of this clonotype. The V and J genes are TRBV27 and TRBJ1-5, with 10 nucleotides matching TRBD1. The junction had 6 bases not matched to a gene; V was cut back by 5 bases and J by 8 bases. The CDR3 is made up of 14 amino acids. Germline CDR1 and CDR2: MNHEY and SMNVEV (reference sequence). The CDR3, as DNA: TGTGCCAGCAGTCCCCGGGACAGGGGAGAGCCCCAGCATTTT. Translating gives CASSPRDRGEPQHF.

This clonotype was seen more than once but under ten times. The chain uses TRBV7-8 and TRBJ2-5; 8 bases are shared with TRBD2. The CDR3 covers 15 residues. The germline V gene encodes CDR1 SGHVS and CDR2 FQNEAQ. The trim removed 1 base at V and 1 base at J, leaving 2 bases unmatched. The DNA of the CDR3 is TGTGCCAGCAGCTTAGAACTAGCGGTCCAAGAGACCCAGTACTTC. It translates to CASSLELAVQETQYF. Filled out from reference TRBV7-8 and TRBJ2-5, the complete variable domain reads GAGVSQSPRYKVAKRGQDVALRCDPISGHVSLFWYQQALGQGPEFLTYFQNEAQLDKSGLPSDRFFAERPEGSVSTLKIQRTQQEDSAVYLCASSLELAVQETQYFGPGTRLLVL.

This clonotype turned up a few times. Written as DNA, the CDR3 is TGTGCCAGCAGCCGACAGGGGGTGAATAGCAATCAGCCCCAGCATTTT. This encodes CASSRQGVNSNQPQHF. The rearrangement uses TRBV7-8 and TRBJ1-5; 9 bases align to TRBD1. V shed 5 bases, J shed 0 bases, and the junction held 5 bases outside the gene matches. The CDR3 has 16 residues. Germline loops: CDR1 SGHVS, CDR2 FQNEAQ.

This clonotype came up a few times. V and J are TRBV7-9 and TRBJ1-1; no definite D call. CDR1 and CDR2 from the germline V gene are SEHNR and FQNEAQ (reference sequence). The CDR3 has 12 residues. The V and J ends lost 5 bases and 1 base respectively, with 5 bases between them. CDR3 residues: CASSGKNTEAFF. In nucleotides, the CDR3 is TGTGCCAGCAGCGGGAAGAACACTGAAGCTTTCTTT. Combining the CDR3 with reference TRBV7-9 and TRBJ1-1 gives the whole variable domain DTGVSQNPRHKITKRGQNVTFRCDPISEHNRLYWYRQTLGQGPEFLTYFQNEAQLEKSRLLSDRFSAERPKGSFSTLEIQRTEQGDSAMYLCASSGKNTEAFFGQGTRLTVV.

V usage is TRBV27 and J usage is TRBJ2-5, with 12 bases aligning to TRBD1. Germline V gene lookup returns CDR1 MNHEY and CDR2 SMNVEV (reference sequence). The CDR3 is 16 amino acids. V lost 6 bases, J lost 1 base, and 6 bases stayed unmatched. In nucleotides, the CDR3 is TGTGCCAGCAGCTCGGTGGGACAGGGGGCCCAAGAGACCCAGTACTTC. Translating gives CASSSVGQGAQETQYF.

Concerning this clonotype: The junction shows a germline mismatch at one end, possibly a read error. The V gene is TRBV4-1, the J gene TRBJ2-3; D may be TRBD2 (5 bases). The CDR3 has 18 residues. The germline CDR1 and CDR2 sequences are MGHRA and YSYEKL. The CDR3 protein is CASSQEEWSGGPTDMQYF. For the CDR3, the DNA is TGCGCCAGCAGCCAAGAGGAGTGGAGCGGCGGGCCCACAGATATGCAGTATTTT.

This clonotype was observed a handful of times. The gene calls are TRBV14 and TRBJ1-6; no firm D call. This CDR3 spans 13 amino acids. Germline V gives CDR1 SGHDN, CDR2 FVKESK. V gave up 5 bases and J gave up 9 bases, with 11 bases separating them. The CDR3 loop reads CASSSLAGSPLHF. CDR3 DNA: TGTGCCAGCAGCTCATTAGCCGGTTCACCCCTCCACTTT.

This clonotype showed up many times. V is TRBV7-8 and J is TRBJ2-1; a weak D match, TRBD1 (6 bases). Between the trimmed V and J ends, which lost 1 base and 7 bases, there was a span of 14 bases. Germline assignment: CDR1 SGHVS and CDR2 FQNEAQ. The CDR3 loop spans 15 amino acids. DNA for the CDR3: TGTGCCAGCAGCTTAGGGGCACAGGGTACGAATGAGCAGTTCTTC. It encodes CASSLGAQGTNEQFF.

V is TRBV4-1 and J is TRBJ1-5; 8 bases are shared with TRBD1. Germline loops: CDR1 MGHRA, CDR2 YSYEKL. V was pared by 3 bases and J by 3 bases, with 7 bases of the junction left unmatched. There are 16 residues in the CDR3. The CDR3 spells CASSQNPGQANQPQHF. The CDR3 coding sequence is TGCGCCAGCAGCCAGAACCCGGGACAGGCCAATCAGCCCCAGCATTTT.

This clonotype came up a few times. V usage is TRBV27 and J usage is TRBJ2-3, with 7 nucleotides matching TRBD2. V was pared by 4 bases and J by 3 bases, with 7 bases of the junction left unmatched. Germline V gives CDR1 MNHEY, CDR2 SMNVEV (reference sequence). The CDR3 covers 15 residues. CDR3 coding DNA: TGTGCCAGCAGTTCCCGCGGGAGAGTTACAGATACGCAGTATTTT. Protein sequence: CASSSRGRVTDTQYF.

V and J are TRBV13 and TRBJ1-2; maybe TRBD1 (5 bases). The V gene lost 5 bases and the J gene lost 5 bases, with 15 bases spanning the gap. The CDR3 has 14 amino acids. Per germline, CDR1 PRHDT and CDR2 FYEKMQ (reference sequence). CDR3 nucleotides: TGTGCCAGCAGCCATCAGCGGGACGGGTATGGCTACACCTTC. This sequence encodes CASSHQRDGYGYTF.

This chain links TRBV19 with TRBJ1-6; 8 bases are a match to TRBD1. The length of the CDR3 is 15 residues. V dropped 11 bases and J dropped 7; count of bases not matched to a gene: 13. Germline CDR1 reads LNHDA; CDR2 reads SQIVND (reference sequence). The CDR3 nucleotides are TGTGCCGCCAAAGAAGACAGGGGTTCAAATTCACCCCTCCACTTT. This gives the protein CAAKEDRGSNSPLHF.

This clonotype appeared a single time. The rearrangement uses TRBV4-1 and TRBJ1-2; D unresolved. Germline values: CDR1 MGHRA, CDR2 YSYEKL. The V end was cut by 0 bases, the J end by 4 bases, with 18 bases between. This CDR3 has 17 amino acids. DNA for the CDR3: TGCGCCAGCAGCCAAGATCAGAGCGCGGCAGTCCTCTATGGCTACACCTTC. Its protein product is CASSQDQSAAVLYGYTF.

The chain uses TRBV12-3 or TRBV12-4 and TRBJ1-4; 9 positions agree with TRBD1. V trimming: 7 bases; J trimming: 7 bases; junction bases outside the gene matches: 7. This CDR3 spans 14 amino acids. CDR3 sequence: CASTWGTGSEKLFF. CDR3 nucleotides: TGTGCCAGCACCTGGGGGACAGGGTCTGAAAAACTGTTTTTT.

This chain uses TRBV6-1 with TRBJ1-2; D remains unclear. V lost 6 bases and J lost 2, with 22 bases in between. The germline V gene has CDR1 MNHNS and CDR2 SASEGT. The CDR3 consists of 17 residues. The CDR3 nucleotides read TGTGCCAGCAGCGAATGGGTCCGGATCCAGAAGAACTATGGCTACACCTTC. Translating it yields CASSEWVRIQKNYGYTF.

The gene calls are TRBV7-2 and TRBJ1-6; D gene uncertain. The V end lost 3 bases, the J end lost 3 bases, and 15 bases lay between the germline ends. CDR3 length: 17 residues. CDR1 and CDR2 (germline): SGHTA, FQGNSA. The CDR3 sequence is CASSLPRPSHYNSPLHF. In DNA, the CDR3 is TGTGCCAGCAGCTTGCCTCGTCCCTCCCACTATAATTCACCCCTCCACTTT.

This clonotype was detected a few times. The chain recombines TRBV7-8 with TRBJ2-1; 8 nucleotides match TRBD2. V dropped 6 bases and J dropped 7; count of bases not matched to a gene: 11. The CDR3 has 15 amino acids. Germline V gene sequence: CDR1 SGHVS, CDR2 FQNEAQ. CDR3 sequence reads: CASSPRGGGLNEQFF. CDR3 nucleotides: TGTGCCAGCAGTCCCAGGGGCGGGGGGTTAAATGAGCAGTTCTTC.

The CDR3 sequence: CASSLIRAEDTQYF. The CDR3 DNA sequence: TGTGCCAGCAGCTTAATTAGGGCCGAAGATACGCAGTATTTT. The chain employs TRBV11-1 and TRBJ2-3; D is undetermined. The CDR3 has 14 amino acids. Germline CDR1 is SGHAT and CDR2 is FQDESV (reference sequence). V lost 2 bases and J lost 5, with 11 bases in between.

This clonotype appeared many times. The rearrangement links TRBV7-2 to TRBJ2-3; 16 nucleotides agree with TRBD2. V trimming: 5 bases; J trimming: 4 bases; junction bases outside the gene matches: 0. The CDR3 has 15 amino acids. CDR1 is SGHTA, CDR2 FQGNSA, per germline. The CDR3 DNA is TGTGCCAGCAGCGGGACTAGCGGGAGGGCAGATACGCAGTATTTT. This encodes CASSGTSGRADTQYF.

The chain uses TRBV27 and TRBJ1-2, with D possibly TRBD1 on 5 matching bases. Germline CDR1 MNHEY, CDR2 SMNVEV (reference sequence). The V and J ends lost 2 bases and 4 bases respectively, with 14 bases between them. This CDR3 comprises 15 residues. CDR3 DNA: TGTGCCAGCAGTTTACAGGGAAGTCTCCCCTATGGCTACACCTTC. Protein: CASSLQGSLPYGYTF.

The chain couples TRBV20-1 to TRBJ2-7; maybe TRBD2 (5 bases). Per the germline V gene, CDR1 is DFQATT and CDR2 is SNEGSKA (reference sequence). This CDR3 is built from 13 residues. With 0 bases removed from V and 1 base from J, the gap between germline ends came to 7 bases. The CDR3 here is CSARDEGSYEQYF. In DNA form, the CDR3 reads TGCAGTGCTAGAGACGAGGGATCCTACGAGCAGTACTTC.

The table lists this clonotype with a few counts. The V call is TRBV27, the J call TRBJ1-5; D not certain. Germline V CDR1 and CDR2: MNHEY, SMNVEV (reference sequence). V was trimmed by 3 bases and J by 4 bases, leaving 10 bases between them. This CDR3 contains 14 residues. The CDR3 DNA sequence: TGTGCCAGCAGTTTGGCCAGTGTTAATCAGCCCCAGCATTTT. This sequence encodes CASSLASVNQPQHF.